The clone carrying this TCR beta chain appeared many times. The CDR3 consists of 14 residues. The V gene's germline CDR1 is LGHDT and CDR2 YNNKEL (reference sequence). Trimming removed 2 bases from V and 1 base from J, with 8 bases in between. The entry originates in a study of neurological immune-mediated disorders. MiXCR, run by TCRdb on the 5' RACE reads, gives a single entry per CDR3 protein. The data contain under 30,000 distinct CDR3 sequences, roughly 7% of them seen just once; the ten biggest clones take up less than 5%. The source of this sequence is a middle-aged woman in good health. The chain carries TRBV3-1 and TRBJ1-1; possibly TRBD1 for D (5 bases). Sample: PBMCs. This CDR3 reads CASSQSTANTEAFF. Here the CDR3 DNA reads TGTGCCAGCAGCCAATCGACAGCGAACACTGAAGCTTTCTTT.